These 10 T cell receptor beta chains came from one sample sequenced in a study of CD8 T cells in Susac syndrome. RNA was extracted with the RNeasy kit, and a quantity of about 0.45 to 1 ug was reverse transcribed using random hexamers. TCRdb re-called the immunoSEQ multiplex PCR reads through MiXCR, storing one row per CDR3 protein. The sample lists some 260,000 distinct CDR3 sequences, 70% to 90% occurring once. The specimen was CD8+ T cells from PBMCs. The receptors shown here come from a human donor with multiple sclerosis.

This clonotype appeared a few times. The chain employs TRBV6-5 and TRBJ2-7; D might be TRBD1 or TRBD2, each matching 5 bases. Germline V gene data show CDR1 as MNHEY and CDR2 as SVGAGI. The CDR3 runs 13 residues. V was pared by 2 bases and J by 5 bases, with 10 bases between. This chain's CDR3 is CASSYGGLNEQYF. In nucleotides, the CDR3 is TGTGCCAGCAGTTACGGGGGTCTAAACGAGCAGTACTTC.

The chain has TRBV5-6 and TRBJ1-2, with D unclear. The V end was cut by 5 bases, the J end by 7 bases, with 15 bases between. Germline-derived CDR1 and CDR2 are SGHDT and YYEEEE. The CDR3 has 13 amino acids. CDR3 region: CASSRGRSLGYTF. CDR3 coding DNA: TGTGCCAGCAGTAGAGGCAGAAGTCTTGGCTACACCTTC.

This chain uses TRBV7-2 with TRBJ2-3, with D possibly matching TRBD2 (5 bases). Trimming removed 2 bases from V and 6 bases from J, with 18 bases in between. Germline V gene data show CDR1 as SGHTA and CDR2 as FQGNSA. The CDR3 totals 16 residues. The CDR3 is CASSLTGPPRGDTQYF. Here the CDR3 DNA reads TGTGCCAGCAGCTTAACCGGACCCCCCCGAGGGGATACGCAGTATTTT. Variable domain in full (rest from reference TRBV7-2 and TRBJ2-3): GAGVSQSPSNKVTEKGKDVELRCDPISGHTALYWYRQSLGQGLEFLIYFQGNSAPDKSGLPSDRFSAERTGGSVSTLTIQRTQQEDSAVYLCASSLTGPPRGDTQYFGPGTRLTVL.

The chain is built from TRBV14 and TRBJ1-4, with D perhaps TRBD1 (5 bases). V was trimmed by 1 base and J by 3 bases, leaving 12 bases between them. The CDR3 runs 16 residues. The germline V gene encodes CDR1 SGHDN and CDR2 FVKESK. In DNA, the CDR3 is TGTGCCAGCAGCCAAGTGGCAGGGAGGGCTAATGAAAAACTGTTTTTT. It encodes CASSQVAGRANEKLFF.

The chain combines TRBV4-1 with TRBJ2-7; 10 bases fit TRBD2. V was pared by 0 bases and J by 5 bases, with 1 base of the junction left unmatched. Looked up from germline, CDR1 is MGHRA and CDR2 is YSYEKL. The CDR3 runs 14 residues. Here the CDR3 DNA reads TGCGCCAGCAGCCAAGATCTAGCGGGGGACGAGCAGTACTTC. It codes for CASSQDLAGDEQYF.

The chain's CDR3 is CATSDSGQNTEAFF. CDR3 DNA sequence: TGTGCCACCAGTGATTCGGGACAGAACACTGAAGCTTTCTTT. J is TRBJ1-1 and V is TRBV24-1; possible D gene TRBD1, 6 bases. The CDR3 is 14 amino acids. The germline gives CDR1 KGHDR, CDR2 SFDVKD. Between the trimmed V and J ends, which lost 2 bases and 1 base, there was a span of 7 bases.

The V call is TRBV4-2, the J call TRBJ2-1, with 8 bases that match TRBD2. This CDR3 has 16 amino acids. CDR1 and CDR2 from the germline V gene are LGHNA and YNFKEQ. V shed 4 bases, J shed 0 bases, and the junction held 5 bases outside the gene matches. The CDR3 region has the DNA TGTGCCAGCAGCCCAACTAGCGGCCGCTCCTACAATGAGCAGTTCTTC. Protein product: CASSPTSGRSYNEQFF.

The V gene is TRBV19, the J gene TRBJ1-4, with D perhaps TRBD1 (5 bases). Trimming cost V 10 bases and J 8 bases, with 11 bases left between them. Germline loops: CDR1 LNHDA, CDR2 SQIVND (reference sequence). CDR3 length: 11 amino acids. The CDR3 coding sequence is TGTGCCACTGGGGGAAAAGAAAAACTGTTTTTT. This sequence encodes CATGGKEKLFF.

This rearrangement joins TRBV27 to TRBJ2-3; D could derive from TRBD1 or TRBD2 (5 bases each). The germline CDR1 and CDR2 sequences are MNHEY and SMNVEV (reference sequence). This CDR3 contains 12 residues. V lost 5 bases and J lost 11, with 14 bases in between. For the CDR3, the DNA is TGTGCCAGCAGTCTCGTCGGGGCAAAGCAGTATTTT. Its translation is CASSLVGAKQYF.

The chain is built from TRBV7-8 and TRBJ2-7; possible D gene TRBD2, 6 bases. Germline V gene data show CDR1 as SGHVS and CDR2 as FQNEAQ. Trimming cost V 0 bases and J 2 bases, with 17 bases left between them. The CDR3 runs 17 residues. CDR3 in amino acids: CASSLAQRGNPTYEQYF. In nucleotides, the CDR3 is TGTGCCAGCAGCTTAGCTCAACGGGGGAACCCTACCTACGAGCAGTACTTC.